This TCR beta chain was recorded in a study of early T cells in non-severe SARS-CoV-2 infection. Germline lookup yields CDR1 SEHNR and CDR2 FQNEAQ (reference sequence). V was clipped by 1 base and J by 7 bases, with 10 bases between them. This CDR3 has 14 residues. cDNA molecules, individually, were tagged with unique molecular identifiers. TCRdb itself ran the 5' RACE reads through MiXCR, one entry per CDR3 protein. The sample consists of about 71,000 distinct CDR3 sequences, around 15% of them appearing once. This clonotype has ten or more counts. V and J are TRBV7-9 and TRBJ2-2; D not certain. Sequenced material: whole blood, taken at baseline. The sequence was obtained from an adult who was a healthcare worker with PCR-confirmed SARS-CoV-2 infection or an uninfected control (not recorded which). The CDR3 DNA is TGTGCCAGCAGCTTAGAAGGTCTTGGCGGGGAGCTGTTTTTT. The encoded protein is CASSLEGLGGELFF. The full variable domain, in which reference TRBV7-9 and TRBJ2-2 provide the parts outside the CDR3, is DTGVSQNPRHKITKRGQNVTFRCDPISEHNRLYWYRQTLGQGPEFLTYFQNEAQLEKSRLLSDRFSAERPKGSFSTLEIQRTEQGDSAMYLCASSLEGLGGELFFGEGSRLTVL.